These T cell receptor beta chains were read from a single sample in a study of CD8 T cells in ankylosing spondylitis. A single record per CDR3 protein comes from TCRdb applying MiXCR to the 5' RACE reads. The data contain 500,000 to 650,000 distinct CDR3 sequences, roughly 5.3% of them singletons. Sequenced input: blood, either unsorted or a sorted T cell fraction (not recorded which). The source is a male donor with ankylosing spondylitis. CDR3s include the opening cysteine and the closing phenylalanine or tryptophan. D genes are given only for firm matches. Not every row has a clone size; where given, it reads once, few, many or a size class.

J	D	V	size	DNA	CDR3
TRBJ2-7	-	TRBV25-1	many	TGTGCCAGCAGTGAAAGTATCGGCCGTGCACAGGGCGAGCAGTACTTC	CASSESIGRAQGEQYF
TRBJ2-2	TRBD2	TRBV9	many	TGTGCCAGCAGCCCACCGAGAGAACCTAGCGGGAGGACCGACACCGGGGAGCTGTTTTTT	CASSPPREPSGRTDTGELFF
TRBJ1-1	-	TRBV18	many	TGTGCCAGCTCACCAGAGATGGGGGAGAACACTGAAGCTTTCTTT	CASSPEMGENTEAFF
TRBJ1-1	-	TRBV7-8	many	TGTGCCAGCAGCTCGGACCTCATTCGGGCTGAAGCTTTCTTT	CASSSDLIRAEAFF
TRBJ2-2	-	TRBV20-1	many	TGCAGTGCCCCAGCTCCTGAGGCCGGGGAGCTGTTTTTT	CSAPAPEAGELFF
TRBJ1-1	-	TRBV6-2/TRBV6-3	-	TGTGCCAGCAGTTACTCGCGGAAGGAAGAAGCTTTCTTT	CASSYSRKEEAFF
TRBJ2-1	-	TRBV6-1	few	TGTGCCAGCTCGGTCCGGGTTTCCTACAATGAGCAGTTCTTC	CASSVRVSYNEQFF
TRBJ2-7	-	TRBV7-9	few	TGTGCCAGCAGCCCCATGGGGGTACGCTCCTACGAGCAGTACTTC	CASSPMGVRSYEQYF
TRBJ2-7	-	TRBV5-1	many	TGCGCCAGCAGTTCTCTTGACAGCTCCTACGAGCAGTACTTC	CASSSLDSSYEQYF
TRBJ2-3	TRBD2	TRBV7-8	many	TGTGCCAGCAGCCGTAAACTAGCGGGATTCACAGATACGCAGTATTTT	CASSRKLAGFTDTQYF
TRBJ2-7	-	TRBV7-2	many	TGTGCCAGCAGCTTTTCCCCGGGGGCCTACGAGCAGTACTTC	CASSFSPGAYEQYF
TRBJ2-7	TRBD2	TRBV9	-	TGTGCCAGCAGCGCGGGACTAGCGGAGGGCTACGAGCAGTACTTC	CASSAGLAEGYEQYF
TRBJ2-7	-	TRBV6-5	many	TGTGCCAGCAGTTACGCGGGGGCCCTCTACGAGCAGTACTTC	CASSYAGALYEQYF
TRBJ2-1	TRBD2	TRBV20-1	-	TGCAGTGCTAGAGTAGAGTCACTAGCGGGAGGTGATGAGCAGTTCTTC	CSARVESLAGGDEQFF
TRBJ1-1	-	TRBV7-6	many	TGTGCCAGCACGACGGGTGGTTTCACTGAAGCTTTCTTT	CASTTGGFTEAFF
TRBJ1-6	TRBD1	TRBV11-2	many	TGTGCCAGCAGCGGACAGGGGAATTCACCCCTCCACTTT	CASSGQGNSPLHF
TRBJ2-2	TRBD2	TRBV11-2	many	TGTGCCAGCAGCTGGGAGAGCGGGGTCAGCGGGGAGCTGTTTTTT	CASSWESGVSGELFF
TRBJ2-7	-	TRBV7-9	many	TGTGCCCTCCGGCAGGGAACCTACGAGCAGTACTTC	CALRQGTYEQYF
TRBJ1-1	-	TRBV18	-	TGTGCCAGCTCACCTGACAGAGAGAACACTGAAGCTTTCTTT	CASSPDRENTEAFF
TRBJ1-1	TRBD1	TRBV27	-	TGTGCCAGCAGGTATGGGGCAGGGGGGACTGAAGCTTTCTTT	CASRYGAGGTEAFF
TRBJ2-4	-	TRBV10-3	few	TGTGCCATCAGTGCAGTACAGGGAACCAAAAACATTCAGTACTTC	CAISAVQGTKNIQYF
TRBJ2-3	TRBD2	TRBV6-1	-	TGTGCCAGCAGTGAAGAGGGACTAGCTAGGGCAGATACGCAGTATTTT	CASSEEGLARADTQYF
TRBJ1-1	-	TRBV15	many	TGTGCCACCAGCAGCCCCGTCGGCCTCTACAGGGAAGCTTTCTTT	CATSSPVGLYREAFF
TRBJ2-7	TRBD1	TRBV7-2	many	TGTGCCAGCAGCTTAGTCCGAGACAGGGGGTTCGAGCAGTACTTC	CASSLVRDRGFEQYF
TRBJ2-7	TRBD2	TRBV6-5	many	TGTGCCAGCAGTTCCGCCGCTAGCGGCTCCTACGAGCAGTACTTC	CASSSAASGSYEQYF
TRBJ2-1	TRBD2	TRBV20-1	many	TGCAGTGCTCCCCCGACTGGCGGGGGGGCGCATGAGCAGTTCTTC	CSAPPTGGGAHEQFF
TRBJ2-1	-	TRBV11-3	many	TGTGCCAGCAGCCCCACTAGGGGTGAGCAGTTCTTC	CASSPTRGEQFF
TRBJ1-1	-	TRBV7-3	many	TGTGCCAGCAGCTTAACGTTTGAGGGAGAGAACACTGAAGCTTTCTTT	CASSLTFEGENTEAFF
TRBJ1-3	-	TRBV29-1	many	TGCAGCGCTGCACAGAGCTCTGGAAACACCATATATTTT	CSAAQSSGNTIYF
TRBJ2-6	-	TRBV4-2	many	TGTGCCAGCAGCCAAGACTGGCGGGATTACTCTGGGGCCAACGTCCTGACTTTC	CASSQDWRDYSGANVLTF
TRBJ1-6	-	TRBV7-4	many	TGTGCCAGCAGCTTGGGAGGATTAGTTTACAATAGTTCACCCCTCCACTTT	CASSLGGLVYNSSPLHF
TRBJ2-7	-	TRBV7-9	many	TGTGCCAGCAGCTTAGCCGGGACTCTCGAGCAGTACTTC	CASSLAGTLEQYF
TRBJ1-2	TRBD1	TRBV12-3/TRBV12-4	many	TGTGCCAGCAGAGGGACAGGGACTGGCTACACCTTC	CASRGTGTGYTF
TRBJ2-7	-	TRBV6-1	few	TGTGCCACCCTATTTGGAGAGCAGTACTTC	CATLFGEQYF
TRBJ2-3	-	TRBV9	-	TGTGCCAGCAGCCCTCAAGTGGGCACAGATACGCAGTATTTT	CASSPQVGTDTQYF
TRBJ1-1	TRBD1	TRBV7-2	-	TGTGCTAGCAGTTCTCAGGGGGACGGGTACACTGAAGCTTTCTTT	CASSSQGDGYTEAFF
TRBJ1-4	-	TRBV5-1	many	TGCGCCAGCAGCTTCGGGAGAACCGCAACTAATGAAAAACTGTTTTTT	CASSFGRTATNEKLFF
TRBJ2-5	TRBD2	TRBV4-3	many	TGCGCCAGCAGCCAAGATCCCCTGGGGGGGGAGACCCAGTACTTC	CASSQDPLGGETQYF
TRBJ1-4	-	TRBV7-9	many	TGTGCCAGCAGCCCATGGGGTATAGAAGGGGAAAAACTGTTTTTT	CASSPWGIEGEKLFF
TRBJ2-1	TRBD2	TRBV4-2	many	TGTGCCAGCAGCCAAGAAGGACTAGCGTCCTACAATGAGCAGTTCTTC	CASSQEGLASYNEQFF
TRBJ2-1	-	TRBV12-3/TRBV12-4	few	TGTGCCAGCAGTTTTCCCTCGCTCTACAATGAGCAGTTCTTC	CASSFPSLYNEQFF
TRBJ2-3	-	TRBV29-1	many	TGCAGCGTTGAAAGGGACACATTCAGCACAGATACGCAGTATTTT	CSVERDTFSTDTQYF
TRBJ2-5	-	TRBV6-1	-	TGTGCCAGCGGGCGGGGGCCCCGTTCAGGAGAGACCCAGTACTTC	CASGRGPRSGETQYF
TRBJ2-1	TRBD2	TRBV3-1	-	TGTGCCAGCACCGCGGGGGGGAGCTCCTACAATGAGCAGTTCTTC	CASTAGGSSYNEQFF
TRBJ2-4	-	TRBV12-3/TRBV12-4	many	TGTGCCAGCACCCTCTTTGCCATTCAGTACTTC	CASTLFAIQYF
TRBJ2-5	TRBD1	TRBV11-2	many	TGTGCCAGCAGGCCTGACAGGGCCGGGGAGACCCAGTACTTC	CASRPDRAGETQYF
TRBJ2-2	TRBD1	TRBV20-1	-	TGCAGTGCTAGATTTACGGACAGGGGGGTCACCGGGGAGCTGTTTTTT	CSARFTDRGVTGELFF
TRBJ1-2	-	TRBV7-2	many	TGTGCCAGCAGCGGCCTGGGTGCCTATGGCTACACCTTC	CASSGLGAYGYTF
TRBJ2-2	TRBD1	TRBV11-2	many	TGTGCCAGCAGCCCGAGGGGGCTGAACACCGGGGAGCTGTTTTTT	CASSPRGLNTGELFF
TRBJ2-5	TRBD1	TRBV7-2	few	TGTGCCAGCAGCCAAGGGACAGCCCTCCGGAGAGAGACCCAGTACTTC	CASSQGTALRRETQYF
TRBJ2-5	TRBD1	TRBV5-1	-	TGCGCCAGCAGCGGACAGGGGGTCCAAGAGACCCAGTACTTC	CASSGQGVQETQYF
TRBJ2-1	-	TRBV6-7	-	TGTGCCAGCACCGGAACTCCTAGCTCCTACAATGAGCAGTTCTTC	CASTGTPSSYNEQFF
TRBJ2-7	-	TRBV20-1	-	TGCAGTGCCAACAGTGTAGCCTACGAGCAGTACTTC	CSANSVAYEQYF
TRBJ2-2	-	TRBV6-4	many	TGTGCCAGCAGTGTTCTACAGGGTGCGGAGCTGTTTTTT	CASSVLQGAELFF